The T cell receptor beta chain under discussion was sequenced for a study of T cells in Graves' hyperthyroidism and ophthalmopathy. The source material, RNA transcripts, was used to amplify TCR beta CDR3 regions. TCR CDR3 underwent first-round RT-PCR with the HTBI primer set. Each CDR3 protein is one row after TCRdb ran MiXCR on the multiplex PCR reads. The repertoire includes over 450,000 distinct CDR3 sequences, 13% to 15% of them detected once, and around 17% sits in the top ten. Fresh peripheral blood, about 10 ml of it, supplied the PBMCs. Germline CDR1 SGHTA, CDR2 FQGTGA. The CDR3 is 14 amino acids. J was trimmed by 7 bases and V by 3 bases; bases with no gene match: 3. This clonotype was counted at least ten times.

This receptor was taken from a woman aged 18-30 years with Graves' hyperthyroidism. Sample: blood. The chain recombines TRBV7-3 with TRBJ1-6; 7 bases match TRBD1. CDR3 DNA sequence: TGTGCCAGCAGCTTGGGGACAGAGAATTCACCCCTCCACTTT. This gives the protein CASSLGTENSPLHF.